The 14 T cell receptor beta chains below all came from one sample that was sequenced in a study of vaccination effects on CD4 cells after COVID-19. Only in-frame clones appear in the TCRdb table, and some are missing; sequencing was by immunoSEQ multiplex PCR. The data contain around 28,000 clones, approximately 62% of them singletons. With the ViraFEST assay, the study expanded antigen-specific CD4+ T cells using viral peptide pools, then sequenced them. Isolating CD4+ T cells followed approximately nine days of culture. Infection dated between March and December 2020, before the Alpha, Beta and Delta variants reached the United States. These receptors' antigens are unknown. Sequencing was performed on CD4+ T cells from PBMCs cultured with SARS-CoV-2 spike peptides, taken before COVID-19 vaccination. These receptors all come from a human donor who had a prior SARS-CoV-2 infection.

This clone occurred a few times. J is TRBJ2-7 and V is TRBV3-1 (or the pseudogene TRBV3-2); 11 bases map to TRBD2. Germline-derived CDR1 and CDR2 are LGHDT and YNNKEL (reference sequence). Trimming at V came to 1 base and at J to 6 bases, leaving 5 bases not matched to a gene. The CDR3 has 15 amino acids. CDR3 bases: TGTGCCAGCAGCCAAGTCCACCTAGCGGGAGGCGAGCAGTACTTC. Amino acids: CASSQVHLAGGEQYF.

The chain combines TRBV5-1 with TRBJ2-1; 9 positions match TRBD2. Per germline, CDR1 SGHRS and CDR2 YFSETQ. CDR3 length equals 15 residues. The J segment lost 4 bases and the V segment lost 1 base, leaving 3 bases of the junction unmatched. CDR3 protein: CASSLSSGAYNEQFF. The CDR3 region has the DNA TGCGCCAGCAGCTTGTCTAGCGGGGCTTACAATGAGCAGTTCTTC. The variable domain in full, with the rest retrieved from reference TRBV5-1 and TRBJ2-1, is KAGVTQTPRYLIKTRGQQVTLSCSPISGHRSVSWYQQTPGQGLQFLFEYFSETQRNKGNFPGRFSGRQFSNSRSEMNVSTLELGDSALYLCASSLSSGAYNEQFFGPGTRLTVL.

V usage is TRBV7-2 and J usage is TRBJ1-1; a possible D gene is TRBD1 (5 bases). From germline, CDR1 is SGHTA and CDR2 FQGNSA. The ends were cut back, 5 bases at V and 4 bases at J, with 14 bases in the middle. The CDR3 has 14 amino acids. DNA for the CDR3: TGTGCCAGCAGCCAGAGAAGGGGAAGCACTGAAGCTTTCTTT. Protein: CASSQRRGSTEAFF.

The chain joins TRBV7-6 to TRBJ2-3, with 13 bases fitting TRBD2. Germline V CDR1 and CDR2: SGHVS, FNYEAQ. V gave up 5 bases and J gave up 2 bases; unmatched junction bases: 4. The CDR3 totals 16 residues. The CDR3 here is CASSRTSGGYTDTQYF. The CDR3, as DNA: TGTGCCAGCAGCAGGACTAGCGGGGGCTACACAGATACGCAGTATTTT. Based on the CDR3 plus reference TRBV7-6 and TRBJ2-3, the full variable domain is GAGVSQSPRYKVTKRGQDVALRCDPISGHVSLYWYRQALGQGPEFLTYFNYEAQQDKSGLPNDRFSAERPEGSISTLTIQRTEQRDSAMYRCASSRTSGGYTDTQYFGPGTRLTVL.

CDR3 sequence reads: CASNTPPGQGPYEQYF. The DNA for the CDR3 is TGTGCCAGCAACACCCCCCCGGGACAGGGCCCCTACGAGCAGTACTTC. The rearrangement links TRBV2 to TRBJ2-7, with 9 bases aligning to TRBD1. The germline gives CDR1 SNHLY, CDR2 FYNNEI. The J segment lost 2 bases and the V segment lost 7 bases, leaving 12 bases of the junction unmatched. This CDR3 contains 16 residues.

This clone was seen only a few times. This chain connects TRBV27 to TRBJ1-1; maybe TRBD1 (6 bases). CDR1 and CDR2 (germline): MNHEY, SMNVEV (reference sequence). V gave up 4 bases and J gave up 3 bases, with 15 bases separating them. This CDR3 has 15 amino acids. In nucleotides, the CDR3 is TGTGCCAGCAGTTGGGGGGCCAACAGGGACACTGAAGCTTTCTTT. It specifies CASSWGANRDTEAFF.

This clone was seen a handful of times. This chain links TRBV7-2 with TRBJ1-1, with unresolved D. V dropped 5 bases and J dropped 3 bases, with 13 bases sitting between them. This CDR3 region has 14 residues. From germline, CDR1 is SGHTA and CDR2 FQGNSA. The CDR3 sequence is CASSPPGGYTEAFF. In DNA, the CDR3 is TGTGCCAGCAGCCCTCCGGGAGGGTACACTGAAGCTTTCTTT.

This chain links TRBV7-2 with TRBJ1-1; possibly TRBD1 for D (6 bases). The germline V gene has CDR1 SGHTA and CDR2 FQGNSA. The V end was cut by 1 base, the J end by 7 bases, with 10 bases between. The CDR3 extends over 13 amino acids. The CDR3 is CASSLGRGYEAFF. The CDR3 nucleotides are TGTGCCAGCAGCTTAGGAAGGGGGTATGAAGCTTTCTTT.

J is TRBJ2-5 and V is TRBV5-1; TRBD2 is a possible D gene (6 bases). The CDR3 is 15 residues long. V lost 0 bases, J lost 1 base, and 10 bases lay in between. The germline V gene has CDR1 SGHRS and CDR2 YFSETQ. CDR3 coding DNA: TGCGCCAGCAGCTTGGGCGGGGCGGGCCAAGAGACCCAGTACTTC. This codes for CASSLGGAGQETQYF.

In its sample, this clone was seen a few times. The CDR3 DNA follows: TGTGCCAGCAGCGTCCGGGACAGGGCACCGAACACTGAAGCTTTCTTT. Its protein is CASSVRDRAPNTEAFF. V usage is TRBV9 and J usage is TRBJ1-1, with 9 bases that match TRBD1. The CDR3 length is 16 residues. V dropped 2 bases and J dropped 1; count of bases not matched to a gene: 6. Germline V CDR1 and CDR2: SGDLS, YYNGEE.

The chain uses TRBV6-5 and TRBJ2-3; TRBD2 matches at 10 bases. The CDR3 runs to 16 residues. After removal of 1 base from V and 5 bases from J, the junction contained 6 bases not matched to a gene. The germline gives CDR1 MNHEY, CDR2 SVGAGI. The CDR3, as DNA: TGTGCCAGCAGTTACTACCCTAGCGGGGGTGGAGATACGCAGTATTTT. Amino acids: CASSYYPSGGGDTQYF.

The J gene is TRBJ2-3, the V gene TRBV7-3, with 7 bases fitting TRBD2. The ends lost 5 bases at V and 1 base at J; junction bases unmatched: 6. Germline CDR1 reads SGHTA; CDR2 reads FQGTGA. This CDR3 comprises 15 residues. The CDR3 DNA is TGTGCCAGCAGCCCTGCGGCGGGGGGCACAGATACGCAGTATTTT. This gives the protein CASSPAAGGTDTQYF.

The chain uses TRBV6-5 and TRBJ1-4, with 7 bases identical to TRBD1. Unmatched junction bases numbered 7, after V lost 6 bases and J lost 3 bases. The germline V gene encodes CDR1 MNHEY and CDR2 SVGAGI. This CDR3 contains 15 residues. The CDR3 sequence is CASSKTGQSNEKLFF. The DNA for the CDR3 is TGTGCCAGCAGCAAAACGGGACAGTCTAATGAAAAACTGTTTTTT.

This clone is a singleton in its sample. This rearrangement joins TRBV7-2 to TRBJ2-7; D is ambiguous. The CDR3 is 11 residues long. Trimming removed 5 bases at V and 7 bases at J, with 9 bases between. CDR1 SGHTA and CDR2 FQGNSA come from the germline V gene. The chain's CDR3 is CASSEAGEQYF. CDR3 in DNA: TGTGCCAGCAGCGAAGCTGGGGAGCAGTACTTC.